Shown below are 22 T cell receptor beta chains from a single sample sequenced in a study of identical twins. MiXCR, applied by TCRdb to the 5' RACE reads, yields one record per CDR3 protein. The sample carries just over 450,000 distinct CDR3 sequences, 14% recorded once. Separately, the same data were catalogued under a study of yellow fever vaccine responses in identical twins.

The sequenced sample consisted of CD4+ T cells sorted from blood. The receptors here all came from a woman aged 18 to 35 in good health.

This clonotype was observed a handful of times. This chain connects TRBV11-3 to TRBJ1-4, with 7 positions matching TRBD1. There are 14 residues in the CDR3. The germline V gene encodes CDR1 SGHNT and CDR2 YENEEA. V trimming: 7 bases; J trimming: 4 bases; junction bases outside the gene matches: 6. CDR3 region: CASITGEINEKLFF. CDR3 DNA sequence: TGTGCCAGCATTACAGGGGAAATTAATGAAAAACTGTTTTTT.

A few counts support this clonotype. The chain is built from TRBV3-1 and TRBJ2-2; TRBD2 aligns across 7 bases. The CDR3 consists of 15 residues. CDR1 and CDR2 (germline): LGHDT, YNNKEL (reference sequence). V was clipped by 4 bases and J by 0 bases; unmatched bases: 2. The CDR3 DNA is TGTGCCAGCAGCCCTAGCGGAACGAACACCGGGGAGCTGTTTTTT. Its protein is CASSPSGTNTGELFF.

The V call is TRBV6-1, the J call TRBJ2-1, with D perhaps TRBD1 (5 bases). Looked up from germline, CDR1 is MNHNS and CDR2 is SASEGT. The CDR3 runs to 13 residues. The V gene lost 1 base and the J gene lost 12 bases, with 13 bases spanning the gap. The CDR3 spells CASSEGQNRSQFF. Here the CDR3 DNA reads TGTGCCAGCAGTGAAGGACAGAATAGGTCGCAGTTCTTC.

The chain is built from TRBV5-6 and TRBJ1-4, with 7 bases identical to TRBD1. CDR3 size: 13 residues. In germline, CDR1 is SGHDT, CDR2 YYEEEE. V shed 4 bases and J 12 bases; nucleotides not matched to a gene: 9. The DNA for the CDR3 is TGTGCCAGCAGCAGGGGACAGAGTTTTCAACTGTTTTTT. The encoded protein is CASSRGQSFQLFF. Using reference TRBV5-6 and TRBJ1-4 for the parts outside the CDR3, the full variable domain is DAGVTQSPTHLIKTRGQQVTLRCSPKSGHDTVSWYQQALGQGPQFIFQYYEEEERQRGNFPDRFSGHQFPNYSSELNVNALLLGDSALYLCASSRGQSFQLFFGSGTQLSVL.

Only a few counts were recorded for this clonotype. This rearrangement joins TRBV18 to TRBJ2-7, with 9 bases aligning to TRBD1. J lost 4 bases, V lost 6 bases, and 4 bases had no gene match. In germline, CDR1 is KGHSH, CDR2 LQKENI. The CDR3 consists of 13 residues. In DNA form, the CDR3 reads TGTGCCAGCTCGGAGGGACAGGGTTACGAGCAGTACTTC. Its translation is CASSEGQGYEQYF.

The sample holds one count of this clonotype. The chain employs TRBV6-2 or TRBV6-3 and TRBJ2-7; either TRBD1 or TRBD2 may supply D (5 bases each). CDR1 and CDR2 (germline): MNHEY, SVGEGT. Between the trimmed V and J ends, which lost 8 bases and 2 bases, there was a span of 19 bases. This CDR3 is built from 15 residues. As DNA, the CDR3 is TGTGCCAGCCTCCCTCGGGGCTCACCGACCTACGAGCAGTACTTC. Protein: CASLPRGSPTYEQYF.

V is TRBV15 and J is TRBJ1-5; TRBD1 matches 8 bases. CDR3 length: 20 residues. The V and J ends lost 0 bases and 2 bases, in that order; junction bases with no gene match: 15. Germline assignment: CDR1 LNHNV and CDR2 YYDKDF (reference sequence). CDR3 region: CATSRDLRRGQGRGNQPQHF. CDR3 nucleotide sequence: TGTGCCACCAGCAGAGATCTACGGCGCGGACAGGGAAGGGGCAATCAGCCCCAGCATTTT. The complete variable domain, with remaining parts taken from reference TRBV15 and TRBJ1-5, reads DAMVIQNPRYQVTQFGKPVTLSCSQTLNHNVMYWYQQKSSQAPKLLFHYYDKDFNNEADTPDNFQSRRPNTSFCFLDIRSPGLGDTAMYLCATSRDLRRGQGRGNQPQHFGDGTRLSIL.

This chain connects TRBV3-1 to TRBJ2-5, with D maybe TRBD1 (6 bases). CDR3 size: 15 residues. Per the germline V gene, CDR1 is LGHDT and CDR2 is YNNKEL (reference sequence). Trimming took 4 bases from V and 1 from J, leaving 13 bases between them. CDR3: CASSRRQASQETQYF. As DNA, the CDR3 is TGTGCCAGCAGCCGCCGACAGGCCAGCCAAGAGACCCAGTACTTC.

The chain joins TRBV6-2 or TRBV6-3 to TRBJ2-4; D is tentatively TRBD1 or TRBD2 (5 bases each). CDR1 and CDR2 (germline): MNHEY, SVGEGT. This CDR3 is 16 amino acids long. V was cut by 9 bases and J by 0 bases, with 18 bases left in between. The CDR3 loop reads CASERGTGIAKNIQYF. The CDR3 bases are TGTGCCAGTGAGAGGGGAACCGGGATAGCCAAAAACATTCAGTACTTC.

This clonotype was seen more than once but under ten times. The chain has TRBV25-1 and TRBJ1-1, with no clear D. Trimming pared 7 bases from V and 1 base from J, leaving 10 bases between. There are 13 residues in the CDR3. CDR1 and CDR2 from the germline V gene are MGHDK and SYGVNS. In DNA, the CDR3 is TGTGCCAGCAATGGGGTGGGGAACACTGAAGCTTTCTTT. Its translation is CASNGVGNTEAFF. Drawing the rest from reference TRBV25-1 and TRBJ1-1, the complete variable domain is EADIYQTPRYLVIGTGKKITLECSQTMGHDKMYWYQQDPGMELHLIHYSYGVNSTEKGDLSSESTVSRIRTEHFPLTLESARPSHTSQYLCASNGVGNTEAFFGQGTRLTVV.

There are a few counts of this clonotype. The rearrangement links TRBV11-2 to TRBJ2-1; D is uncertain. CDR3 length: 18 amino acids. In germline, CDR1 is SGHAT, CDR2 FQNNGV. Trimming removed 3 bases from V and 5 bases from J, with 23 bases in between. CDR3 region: CASSFRLGLNQVNNEQFF. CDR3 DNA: TGTGCCAGCAGCTTTCGATTGGGCCTGAACCAAGTTAACAATGAGCAGTTCTTC.

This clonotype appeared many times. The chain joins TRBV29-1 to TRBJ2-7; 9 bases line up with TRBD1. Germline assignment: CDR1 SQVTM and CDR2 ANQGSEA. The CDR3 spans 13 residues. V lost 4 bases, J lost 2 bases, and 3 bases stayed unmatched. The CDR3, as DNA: TGCAGCGTTGCCCGGGACAGGGCCTACGAGCAGTACTTC. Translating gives CSVARDRAYEQYF.

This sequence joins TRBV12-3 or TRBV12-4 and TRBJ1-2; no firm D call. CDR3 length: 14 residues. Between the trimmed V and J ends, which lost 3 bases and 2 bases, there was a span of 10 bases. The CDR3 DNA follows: TGTGCCAGCAGTTTCGGGCGGGCGAACTATGGCTACACCTTC. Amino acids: CASSFGRANYGYTF.

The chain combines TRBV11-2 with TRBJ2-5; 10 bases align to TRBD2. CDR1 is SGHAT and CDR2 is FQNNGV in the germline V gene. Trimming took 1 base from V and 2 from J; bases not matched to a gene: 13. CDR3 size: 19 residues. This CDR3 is CASSLALGRTSGAQETQYF. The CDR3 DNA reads TGTGCCAGCAGCTTAGCTCTGGGGAGAACTAGCGGGGCTCAAGAGACCCAGTACTTC.

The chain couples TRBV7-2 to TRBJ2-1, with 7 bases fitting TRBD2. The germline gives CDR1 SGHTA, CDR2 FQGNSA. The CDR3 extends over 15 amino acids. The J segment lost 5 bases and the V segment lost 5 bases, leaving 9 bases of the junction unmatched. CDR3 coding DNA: TGTGCCAGCAGCCCCCAGCCGGGGGGAAACAATGAGCAGTTCTTC. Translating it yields CASSPQPGGNNEQFF.

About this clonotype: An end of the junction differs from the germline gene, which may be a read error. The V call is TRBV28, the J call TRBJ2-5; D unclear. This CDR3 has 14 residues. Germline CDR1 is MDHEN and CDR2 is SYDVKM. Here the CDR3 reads CASSPRSNRVLARF. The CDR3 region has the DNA TGTGCCAGCAGCCCCAGGTCTAACCGGGTCCTCGCGCGCTTC.

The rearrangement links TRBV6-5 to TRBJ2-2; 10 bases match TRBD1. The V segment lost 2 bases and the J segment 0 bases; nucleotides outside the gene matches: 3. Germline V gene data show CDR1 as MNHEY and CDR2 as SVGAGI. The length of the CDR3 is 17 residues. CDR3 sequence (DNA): TGTGCCAGCAGTTACACCGGGACAGGGGCGAACACCGGGGAGCTGTTTTTT. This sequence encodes CASSYTGTGANTGELFF.

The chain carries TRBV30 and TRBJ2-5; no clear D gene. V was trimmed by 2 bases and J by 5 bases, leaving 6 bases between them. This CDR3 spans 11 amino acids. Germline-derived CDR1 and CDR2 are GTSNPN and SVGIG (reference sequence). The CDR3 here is CAWSSAETQYF. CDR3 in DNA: TGTGCCTGGAGTTCCGCGGAGACCCAGTACTTC.

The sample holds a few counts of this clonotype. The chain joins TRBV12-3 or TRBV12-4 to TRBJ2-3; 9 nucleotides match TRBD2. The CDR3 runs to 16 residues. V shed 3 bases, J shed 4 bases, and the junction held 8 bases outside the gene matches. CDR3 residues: CASSFWAGGPSDTQYF. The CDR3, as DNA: TGTGCCAGCAGTTTTTGGGCGGGAGGGCCCTCAGATACGCAGTATTTT.

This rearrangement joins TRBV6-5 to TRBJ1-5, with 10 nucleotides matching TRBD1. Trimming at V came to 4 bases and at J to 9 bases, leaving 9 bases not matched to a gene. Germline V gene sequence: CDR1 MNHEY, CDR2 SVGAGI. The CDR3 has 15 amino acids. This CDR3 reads CASSSGTGALGPQHF. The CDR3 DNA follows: TGTGCCAGCAGTTCCGGGACAGGGGCCCTAGGGCCCCAGCATTTT.

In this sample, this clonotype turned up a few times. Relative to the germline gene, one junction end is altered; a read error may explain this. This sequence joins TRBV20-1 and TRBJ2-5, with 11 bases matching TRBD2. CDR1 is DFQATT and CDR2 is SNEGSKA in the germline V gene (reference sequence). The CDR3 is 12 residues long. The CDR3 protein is CSTSGSVETQYF. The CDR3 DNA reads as TGCAGTACTAGCGGGAGTGTGGAGACCCAGTACTTC.

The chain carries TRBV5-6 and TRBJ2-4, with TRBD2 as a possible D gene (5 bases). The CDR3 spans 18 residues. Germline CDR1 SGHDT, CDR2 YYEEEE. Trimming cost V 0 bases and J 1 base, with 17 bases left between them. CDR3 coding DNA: TGTGCCAGCAGCTTGGCCTCGGGGTGGCCTCGCGCCAAAAACATTCAGTACTTC. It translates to CASSLASGWPRAKNIQYF.